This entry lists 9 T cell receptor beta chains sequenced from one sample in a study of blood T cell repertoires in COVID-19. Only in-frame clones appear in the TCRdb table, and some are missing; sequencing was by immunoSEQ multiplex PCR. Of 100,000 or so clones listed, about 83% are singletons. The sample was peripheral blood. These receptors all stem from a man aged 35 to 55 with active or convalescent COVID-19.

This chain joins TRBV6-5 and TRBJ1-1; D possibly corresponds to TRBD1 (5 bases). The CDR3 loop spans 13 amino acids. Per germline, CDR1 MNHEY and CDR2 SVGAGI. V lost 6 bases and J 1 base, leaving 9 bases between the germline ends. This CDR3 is CASRLGGNTEAFF. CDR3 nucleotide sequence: TGTGCCAGCAGACTCGGGGGGAACACTGAAGCTTTCTTT.

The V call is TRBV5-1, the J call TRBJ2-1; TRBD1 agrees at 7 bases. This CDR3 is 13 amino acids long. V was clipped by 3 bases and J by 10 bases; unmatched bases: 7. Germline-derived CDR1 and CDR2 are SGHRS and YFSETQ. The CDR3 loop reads CASSSTTGEEQFF. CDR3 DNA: TGCGCCAGCAGCTCGACCACAGGGGAGGAGCAGTTCTTC.

This chain's CDR3 is CASSLGPADSTGELFF. The CDR3 DNA follows: TGCGCCAGCAGCTTGGGGCCAGCGGACTCCACCGGGGAGCTGTTTTTT. This sequence joins TRBV5-1 and TRBJ2-2, with D possibly TRBD2 on 5 matching bases. Trimming cost V 0 bases and J 4 bases, with 13 bases left between them. The CDR3 contains 16 residues. From germline, CDR1 is SGHRS and CDR2 YFSETQ.

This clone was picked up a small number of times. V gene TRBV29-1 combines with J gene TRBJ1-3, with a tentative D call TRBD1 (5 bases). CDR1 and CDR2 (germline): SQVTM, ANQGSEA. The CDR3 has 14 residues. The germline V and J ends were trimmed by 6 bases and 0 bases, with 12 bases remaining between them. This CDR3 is CSVDTGFSGNTIYF. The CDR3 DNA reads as TGCAGCGTCGACACAGGCTTCTCTGGAAACACCATATATTTT.

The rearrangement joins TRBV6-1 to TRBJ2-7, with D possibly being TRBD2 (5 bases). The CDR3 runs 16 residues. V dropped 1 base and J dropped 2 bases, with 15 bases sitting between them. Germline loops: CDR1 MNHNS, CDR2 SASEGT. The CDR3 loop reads CASSEDRALGAYEQYF. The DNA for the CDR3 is TGTGCCAGCAGTGAAGATAGAGCGCTGGGAGCCTACGAGCAGTACTTC.

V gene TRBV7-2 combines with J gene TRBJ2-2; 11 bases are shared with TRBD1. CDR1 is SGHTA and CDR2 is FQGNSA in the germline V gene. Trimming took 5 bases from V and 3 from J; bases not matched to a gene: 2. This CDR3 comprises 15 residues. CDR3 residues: CASSRTGGDTGELFF. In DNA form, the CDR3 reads TGTGCCAGCAGCCGGACAGGGGGCGACACCGGGGAGCTGTTTTTT.

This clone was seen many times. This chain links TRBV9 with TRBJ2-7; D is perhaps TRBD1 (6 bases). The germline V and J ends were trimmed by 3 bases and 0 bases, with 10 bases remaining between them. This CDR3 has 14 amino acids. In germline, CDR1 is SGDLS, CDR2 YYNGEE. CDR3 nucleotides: TGTGCCAGCAGCGCCGGGACATACTCCTACGAGCAGTACTTC. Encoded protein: CASSAGTYSYEQYF. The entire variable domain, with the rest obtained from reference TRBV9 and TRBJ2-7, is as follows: DSGVTQTPKHLITATGQRVTLRCSPRSGDLSVYWYQQSLDQGLQFLIQYYNGEERAKGNILERFSAQQFPDLHSELNLSSLELGDSALYFCASSAGTYSYEQYFGPGTRLTVT.

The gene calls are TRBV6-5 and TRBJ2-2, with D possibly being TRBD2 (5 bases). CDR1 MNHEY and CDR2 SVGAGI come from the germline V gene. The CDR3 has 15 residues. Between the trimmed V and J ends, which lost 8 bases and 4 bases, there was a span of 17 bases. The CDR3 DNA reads TGTGCCAGCCTAATCCGGGCAGAGGGCACCGGGGAGCTGTTTTTT. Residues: CASLIRAEGTGELFF.

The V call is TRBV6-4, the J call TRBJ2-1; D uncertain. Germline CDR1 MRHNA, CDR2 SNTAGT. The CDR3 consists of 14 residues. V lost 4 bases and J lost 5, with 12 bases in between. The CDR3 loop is CASSATWSHNEQFF. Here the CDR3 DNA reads TGTGCCAGCAGTGCCACATGGTCCCACAATGAGCAGTTCTTC.